These 5 T cell receptor beta chains came from one sample sequenced in a study of T cell responses to AZD1222 COVID-19 vaccine. Method: immunoSEQ multiplex PCR; TCRdb's copy keeps in-frame clones and lacks some. The sample shows roughly 99,000 clones, over 80% of them seen only once. This material consisted of peripheral blood, taken 28 days after the second AZD1222 dose. These receptor sequences come from an adult who received the AZD1222 COVID-19 vaccine.

CDR3 sequence reads: CASSPLGPNYEQYF. The CDR3 DNA reads as TGTGCCAGCTCACCACTGGGGCCAAATTACGAGCAGTACTTC. This sequence joins TRBV18 and TRBJ2-7; weak D call: TRBD1 (5 bases). V gave up 1 base and J gave up 4 bases, with 11 bases separating them. The CDR3 extends over 14 amino acids. Germline V lookup: CDR1 KGHSH, CDR2 LQKENI.

V gene TRBV3-1 (or the pseudogene TRBV3-2) combines with J gene TRBJ2-3, with 8 bases identical to TRBD1. The CDR3 consists of 16 residues. The germline CDR1 and CDR2 sequences are LGHDT and YNNKEL (reference sequence). The trim removed 5 bases at V and 1 base at J, leaving 8 bases unmatched. DNA of the CDR3: TGTGCCAGCAGCGGAGAGACAGGGGCCCGCACAGATACGCAGTATTTT. It yields the protein CASSGETGARTDTQYF.

The gene calls are TRBV18 and TRBJ2-2; unclear D gene. V lost 2 bases, J lost 1 base, and 8 bases lay in between. CDR1 KGHSH and CDR2 LQKENI come from the germline V gene. The CDR3 covers 15 residues. The CDR3 DNA reads TGTGCCAGCTCACCAAGGCAGCAGAACACCGGGGAGCTGTTTTTT. Protein product: CASSPRQQNTGELFF.

This clone was picked up a small number of times. This chain links TRBV5-1 with TRBJ2-1; D possibly matches TRBD1 or TRBD2 (5 bases each). CDR1 SGHRS and CDR2 YFSETQ come from the germline V gene. The CDR3 covers 17 residues. V was cut by 1 base and J by 4 bases, with 18 bases left in between. The DNA for the CDR3 is TGCGCCAGCAGCTTGTCACGCTCAGGGAGCGAATACAATGAGCAGTTCTTC. This translates into CASSLSRSGSEYNEQFF.

V gene TRBV11-3 combines with J gene TRBJ2-3, with D unclear. The CDR3 covers 14 residues. In germline, CDR1 is SGHNT, CDR2 YENEEA. V lost 5 bases, J lost 6 bases, and 15 bases lay in between. The CDR3 bases are TGTGCCAGCAGCCCAGACTCCCCACCGGATACGCAGTATTTT. Translation: CASSPDSPPDTQYF.